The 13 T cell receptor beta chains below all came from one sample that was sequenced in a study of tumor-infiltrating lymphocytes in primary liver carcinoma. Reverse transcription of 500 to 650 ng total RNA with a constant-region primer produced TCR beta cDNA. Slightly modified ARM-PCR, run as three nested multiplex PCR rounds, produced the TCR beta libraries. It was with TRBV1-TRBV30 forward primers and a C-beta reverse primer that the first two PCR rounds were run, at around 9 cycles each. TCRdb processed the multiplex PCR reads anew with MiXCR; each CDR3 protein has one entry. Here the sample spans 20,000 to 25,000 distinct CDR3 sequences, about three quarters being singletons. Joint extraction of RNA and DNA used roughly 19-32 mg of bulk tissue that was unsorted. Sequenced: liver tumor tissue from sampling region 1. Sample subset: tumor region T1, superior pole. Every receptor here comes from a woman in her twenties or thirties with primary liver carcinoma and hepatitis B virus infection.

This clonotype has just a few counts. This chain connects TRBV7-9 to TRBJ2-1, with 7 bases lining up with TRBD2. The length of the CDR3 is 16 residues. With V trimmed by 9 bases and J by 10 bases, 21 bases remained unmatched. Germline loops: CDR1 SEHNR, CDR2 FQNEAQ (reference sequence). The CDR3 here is CASNLVGGGRGREQFF. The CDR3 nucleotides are TGTGCCAGTAACTTAGTGGGCGGGGGTCGCGGAAGGGAGCAGTTCTTC.

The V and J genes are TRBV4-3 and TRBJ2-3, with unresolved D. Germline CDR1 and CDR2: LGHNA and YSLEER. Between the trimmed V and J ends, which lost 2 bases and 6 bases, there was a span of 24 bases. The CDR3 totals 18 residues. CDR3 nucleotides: TGCGCCAGCAGCCAATCGGTCTGGCTGAGTGATCCCAATGATACGCAGTATTTT. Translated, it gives CASSQSVWLSDPNDTQYF.

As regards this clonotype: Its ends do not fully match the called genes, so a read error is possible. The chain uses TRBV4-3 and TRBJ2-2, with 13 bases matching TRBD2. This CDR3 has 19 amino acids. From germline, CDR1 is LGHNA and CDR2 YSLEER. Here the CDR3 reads CASSVLAGGSRSNTVELFF. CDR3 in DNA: TGCGCCAGCAGCGTACTAGCGGGAGGGTCCCGTTCGAATACCGTGGAGCTGTTTTTT.

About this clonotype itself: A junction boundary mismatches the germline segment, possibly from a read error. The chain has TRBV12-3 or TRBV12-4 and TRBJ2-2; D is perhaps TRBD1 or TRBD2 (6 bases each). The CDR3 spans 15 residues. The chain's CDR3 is CAGREWDTNTGELFF. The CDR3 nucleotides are TGTGCCGGCCGGGAGTGGGACACGAACACCGGGGAACTGTTTTTT.

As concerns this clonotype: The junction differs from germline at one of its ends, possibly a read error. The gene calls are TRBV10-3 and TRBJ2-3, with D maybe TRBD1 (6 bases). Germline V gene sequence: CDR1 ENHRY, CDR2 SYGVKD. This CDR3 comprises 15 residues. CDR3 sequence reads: CAISELGAGADTHYF. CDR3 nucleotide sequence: TGTGCCATCAGTGAACTCGGGGCAGGGGCCGATACGCACTATTTT.

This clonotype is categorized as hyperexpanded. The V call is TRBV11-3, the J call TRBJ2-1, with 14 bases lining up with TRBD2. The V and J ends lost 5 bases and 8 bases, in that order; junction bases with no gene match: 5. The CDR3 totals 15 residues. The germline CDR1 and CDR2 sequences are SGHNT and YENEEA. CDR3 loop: CASSRLAGGGYEQFF. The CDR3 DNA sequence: TGTGCCAGCAGCCGACTAGCGGGGGGGGGGTATGAGCAGTTCTTC.

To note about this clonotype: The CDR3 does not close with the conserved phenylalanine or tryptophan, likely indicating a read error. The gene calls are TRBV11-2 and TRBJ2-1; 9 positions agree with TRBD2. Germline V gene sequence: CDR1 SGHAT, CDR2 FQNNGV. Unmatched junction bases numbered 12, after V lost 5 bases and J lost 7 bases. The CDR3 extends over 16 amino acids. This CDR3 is CASSTSLAGRYNEQFS. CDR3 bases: TGTGCCAGCAGCACCTCTCTAGCGGGAAGATATAATGAGCAGTTCTCC.

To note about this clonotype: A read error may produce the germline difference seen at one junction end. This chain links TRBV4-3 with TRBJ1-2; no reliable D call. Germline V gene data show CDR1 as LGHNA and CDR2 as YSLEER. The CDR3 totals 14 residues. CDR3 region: CVSSAELKIYGYTF. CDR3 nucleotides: TGCGTCAGCAGCGCTGAGTTGAAGATCTATGGCTATACCTTC.

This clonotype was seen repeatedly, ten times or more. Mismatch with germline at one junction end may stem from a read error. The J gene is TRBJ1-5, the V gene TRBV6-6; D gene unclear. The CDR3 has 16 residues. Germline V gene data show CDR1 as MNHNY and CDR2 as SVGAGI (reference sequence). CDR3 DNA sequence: TGTGCCAGCAGTTACCGAGTAGAGTATAGCAATCGGCCCCAGCATTTT. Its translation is CASSYRVEYSNRPQHF.

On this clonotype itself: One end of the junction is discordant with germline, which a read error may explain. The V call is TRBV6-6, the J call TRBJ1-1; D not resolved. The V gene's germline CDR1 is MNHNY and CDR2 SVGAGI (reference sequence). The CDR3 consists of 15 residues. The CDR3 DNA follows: TGTGCTAGCAAAGGAGGTGAGGGATACAGCACTGAAGTTTTCTTT. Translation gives CASKGGEGYSTEVFF.

The CDR3 here is CAGSFMWSYNSPLHF. For the CDR3, the DNA is TGTGCTGGCAGCTTTATGTGGAGCTATAATTCACCCCTCCACTTT. The chain links TRBV11-3 to TRBJ1-6; no clear D gene. From germline, CDR1 is SGHNT and CDR2 YENEEA. This CDR3 region has 15 residues.

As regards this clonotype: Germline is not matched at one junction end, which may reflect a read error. CDR3 DNA: TGTGCCAGCAGTGAAGCCCTTCCCTGGGGCGCCGCGAACACCGGGGAGCTGTCTTTT. Translated: CASSEALPWGAANTGELSF. V usage is TRBV6-1 and J usage is TRBJ2-2; D tentatively reads TRBD1 or TRBD2 (5 bases each). Germline lookup yields CDR1 MNHNS and CDR2 SASEGT. The CDR3 is 19 amino acids.

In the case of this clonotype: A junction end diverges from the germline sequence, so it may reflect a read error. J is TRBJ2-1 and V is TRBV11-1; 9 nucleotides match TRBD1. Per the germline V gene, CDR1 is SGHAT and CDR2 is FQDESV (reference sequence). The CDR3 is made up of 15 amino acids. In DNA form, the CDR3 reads TGTGGCAGCAGTTTGGGACAGGGCGCTCACAATGAGCAGTTCTTC. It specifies CGSSLGQGAHNEQFF.